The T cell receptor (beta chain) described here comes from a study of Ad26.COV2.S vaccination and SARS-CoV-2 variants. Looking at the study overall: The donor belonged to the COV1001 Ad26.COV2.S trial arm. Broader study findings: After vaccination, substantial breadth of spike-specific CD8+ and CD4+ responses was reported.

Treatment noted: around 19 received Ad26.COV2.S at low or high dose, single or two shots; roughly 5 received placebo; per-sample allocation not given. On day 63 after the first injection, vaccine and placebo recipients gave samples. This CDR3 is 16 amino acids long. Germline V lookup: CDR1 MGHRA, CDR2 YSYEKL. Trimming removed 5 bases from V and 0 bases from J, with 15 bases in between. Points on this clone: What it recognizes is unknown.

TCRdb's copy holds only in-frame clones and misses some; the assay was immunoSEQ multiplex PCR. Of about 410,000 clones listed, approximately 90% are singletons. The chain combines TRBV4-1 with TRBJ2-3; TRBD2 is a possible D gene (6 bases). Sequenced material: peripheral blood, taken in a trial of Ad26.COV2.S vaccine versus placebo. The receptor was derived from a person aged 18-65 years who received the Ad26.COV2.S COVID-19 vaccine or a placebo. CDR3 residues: CASSRPGLGSTDTQYF. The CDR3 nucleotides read TGCGCCAGCAGCAGACCGGGACTGGGAAGCACAGATACGCAGTATTTT.